The sequence of this TCR beta chain was determined in a study of human T cells and chemical hapten exposure. Per the germline V gene, CDR1 is SGHAT and CDR2 is FQNNGV. The CDR3 is 14 amino acids. Trimming cost V 3 bases and J 0 bases, with 7 bases left between them. The time point: patch test 1, 2 weeks after DPC sensitization. Treatment noted: therapeutic diphenylcyclopropenone sensitization with weekly scalp DPC. Sequencing started from total RNA isolated from unfractionated whole blood. This clonotype has at least ten counts. The antigen remains unidentified. The study's findings and limits: There were significantly more large CDR3 similarity clusters among expanded TCRs than among controls.

Original analysis: Across samples, TCR counts had a median of roughly 98,000 and ranged from 23,224 to 690,600. TCRdb passed the RACE reads through MiXCR, listing each CDR3 protein once. The V and J calls and clone size are TCRdb's, not the authors'. The table has some 120,000 distinct CDR3 sequences, around an eighth seen once; the top ten hold 1.3% to 1.5%. The sequence was obtained from a woman in her fifties or sixties with alopecia areata. Some clones in this sample may be carry-over from other donors' samples. Source: whole blood, taken in connection with sensitization to the hapten diphenylcyclopropenone (DPC). The chain has TRBV11-2 and TRBJ2-3; D might be TRBD1 (5 bases). In nucleotides, the CDR3 is TGTGCCAGCAGCTTTCCAGGGAGCACAGATACGCAGTATTTT. Its translation is CASSFPGSTDTQYF.